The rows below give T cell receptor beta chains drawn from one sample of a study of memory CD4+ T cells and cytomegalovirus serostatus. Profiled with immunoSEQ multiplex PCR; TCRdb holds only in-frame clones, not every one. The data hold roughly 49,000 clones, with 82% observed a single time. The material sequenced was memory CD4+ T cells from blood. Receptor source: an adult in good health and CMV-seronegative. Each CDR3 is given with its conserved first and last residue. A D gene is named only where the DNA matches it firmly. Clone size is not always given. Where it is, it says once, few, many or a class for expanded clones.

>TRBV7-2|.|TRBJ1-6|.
TGTGCCAGCAGCTTAGCCCCCCGTTGGGGGTTTCATAATTCACCCCTCCACTTT
CASSLAPRWGFHNSPLHF
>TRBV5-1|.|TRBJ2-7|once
TGCGCCAGCAGCTTATCAAACTCCTACGAGCAGTACTTC
CASSLSNSYEQYF
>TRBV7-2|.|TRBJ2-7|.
TGTGCCAGCAGCCCGGGGGGCCTCTACGAGCAGTACTTC
CASSPGGLYEQYF
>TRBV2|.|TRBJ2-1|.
TGTGCCAGCAGTGGGGGAGGAAACAATGAGCAGTTCTTC
CASSGGGNNEQFF
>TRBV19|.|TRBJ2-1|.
TGTGCCAGTAGTCCCGGGGGCTCCTGGGGCAATGAGCAGTTCTTC
CASSPGGSWGNEQFF
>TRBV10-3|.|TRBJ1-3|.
TGTGCCATCAGTGACACAGGGAAGTATGGAAACACCATATATTTT
CAISDTGKYGNTIYF
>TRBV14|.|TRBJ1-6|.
TGTGCCAGCAGCCAAGCCCAGGGACCCCTCCACTTT
CASSQAQGPLHF
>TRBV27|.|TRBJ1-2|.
TGTGCCAGCAGTCCCACTCTCCCCTCAGGAGCTAACTATGGCTACACCTTC
CASSPTLPSGANYGYTF
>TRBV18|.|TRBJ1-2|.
TGTGCCAGCTCACCCTCAGGGGATGGCTACACCTTC
CASSPSGDGYTF
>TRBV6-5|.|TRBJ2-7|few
TGTGCCAGCAGTTACGGGGACGAGCTTAAGCAGTACTTC
CASSYGDELKQYF
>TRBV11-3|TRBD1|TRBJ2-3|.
TGTGCCAGCAGCTTATCCCAAGCCGGGACAGCTAGCACAGATACGCAGTATTTT
CASSLSQAGTASTDTQYF
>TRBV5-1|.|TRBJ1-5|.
TGCGCCAGCAGCTTGGATGGCAATCAGCCCCAGCATTTT
CASSLDGNQPQHF
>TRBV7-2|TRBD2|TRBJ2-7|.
TGTGCCAGCACCCTAGCGGTTACCTACGAGCAGTACTTC
CASTLAVTYEQYF
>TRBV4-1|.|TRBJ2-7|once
TGCGCCAGCAGCCAAGCTTTACAGGGTAAATACGAGCAGTACTTC
CASSQALQGKYEQYF
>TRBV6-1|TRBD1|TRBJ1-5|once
TGTGCCAGCAGTGAGTCCAGGGGGTCGGGGCCCCAGCATTTT
CASSESRGSGPQHF
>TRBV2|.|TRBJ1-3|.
TGTGCCAGCAGTGAGTTGAAGCTTTCTGGAAACACCATATATTTT
CASSELKLSGNTIYF
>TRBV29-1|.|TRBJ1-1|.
TGCAGCGTCCTCCGGCCAGGGACCACTGAAGCTTTCTTT
CSVLRPGTTEAFF
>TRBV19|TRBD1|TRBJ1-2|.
TGTGCCAGTACCGACACCGGGACAGGTATATCTAACTATGGCTACACCTTC
CASTDTGTGISNYGYTF
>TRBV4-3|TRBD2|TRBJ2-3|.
TGCGCCAGCAGCGCGACCGCACTAGCGGGTAGGACAGGTACGCAGTATTTT
CASSATALAGRTGTQYF
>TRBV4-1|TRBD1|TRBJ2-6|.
TGCGCCAGCACTGACAGGGCGGCCGGGGCCAACGTCCTGACTTTC
CASTDRAAGANVLTF
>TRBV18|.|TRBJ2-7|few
TGTGCCAGCTCACTCTCCAGCGTGAACGCCGAGCAGTACTTC
CASSLSSVNAEQYF
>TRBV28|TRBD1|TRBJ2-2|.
TGTGCCAGCAGCGGCGACTGGACAGGGAAAAGACTAAACACCGGGGAGCTGTTTTTT
CASSGDWTGKRLNTGELFF
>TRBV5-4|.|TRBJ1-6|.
TGTGCCAGCAGTCCGAACCTCGGCGGGGTTTCACCCCTCCACTTT
CASSPNLGGVSPLHF
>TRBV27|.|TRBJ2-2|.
TGTGCCAGTAGGCGGGGGCGAAACACCGGGGAGCTGTTTTTT
CASRRGRNTGELFF
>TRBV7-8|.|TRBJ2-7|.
TGTGCCAGCAGCTTAGAACAGGGAACCTACGAGCAGTACTTC
CASSLEQGTYEQYF
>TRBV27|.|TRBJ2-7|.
TGTGCCAGCAGTCGGACAGCTGATTTTGGCTACGAGCAGTACTTC
CASSRTADFGYEQYF
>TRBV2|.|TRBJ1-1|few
TGTGCCAGCAGTGGGATGGGGTTCGCTGAAGCTTTCTTT
CASSGMGFAEAFF
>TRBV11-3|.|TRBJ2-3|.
TGTGCCAGCAGCTTCGAGGGCGGTAGCACAGATACGCAGTATTTT
CASSFEGGSTDTQYF
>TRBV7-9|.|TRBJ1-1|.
TGTGCCAGCAGCTTAAAGGCGTCTGTGGGCGCTGAAGCTTTCTTT
CASSLKASVGAEAFF
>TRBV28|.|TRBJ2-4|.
TGTGCCAGCAGTTTGCTGGTAAGGGAGGTAAACATTCAGTACTTC
CASSLLVREVNIQYF
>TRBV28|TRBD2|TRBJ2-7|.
TGTGCCAGCCTTAGCGGGCGGTACGAGCAGTACTTC
CASLSGRYEQYF
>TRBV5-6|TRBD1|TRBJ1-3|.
TGTGCCAGCAGCTTGGCAGGCAGGGGGCGCACTGGAAACACCATATATTTT
CASSLAGRGRTGNTIYF
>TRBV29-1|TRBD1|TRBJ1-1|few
TGCAGCGTTGGAGGCGGACAGGGGAGGACTGAAGCTTTCTTT
CSVGGGQGRTEAFF
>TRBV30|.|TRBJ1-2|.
TGTGCCTGGGCTCAGGAGAACTATGGCTACACCTTC
CAWAQENYGYTF
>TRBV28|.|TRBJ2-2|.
TGTGCCAGCAGCCTGGGGTATGCCGGGGAGCTGTTTTTT
CASSLGYAGELFF
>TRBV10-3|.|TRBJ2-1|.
TGTGCCATCAGTGAGAACAACAATGAGCAGTTCTTC
CAISENNNEQFF
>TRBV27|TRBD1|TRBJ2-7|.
TGTGCCAGCAGTGGCGGGGACAGGGAATACGAGCAGTACTTC
CASSGGDREYEQYF
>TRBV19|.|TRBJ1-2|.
TGTGCCAGTAGTATATCGCGTAACTATGGCTACACCTTC
CASSISRNYGYTF
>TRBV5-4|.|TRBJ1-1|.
TGTGCCAGCAGCTTTGGGGACGGGGAAGCTTTCTTT
CASSFGDGEAFF
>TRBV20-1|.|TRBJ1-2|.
TGCAGTCACGGGGGATATGGCTACACCTTC
CSHGGYGYTF
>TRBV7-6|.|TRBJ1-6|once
TGTGCCAGCAGCTTAAAACAGGGTAATTCACCCCTCCACTTT
CASSLKQGNSPLHF
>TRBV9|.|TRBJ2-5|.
TGTGCCAGCAGCGTTGATCTGAGGGGGGTATGGGAGACCCAGTACTTC
CASSVDLRGVWETQYF